Reported below is one T cell receptor beta chain. The antigen remains unidentified. The data were taken from a study of blood T cells in healthy people across ages. Broader study findings: Researchers said unsorted PBMCs prevented a conclusive naive versus antigen-experienced comparison.

Using a J-beta primer mix together with a sample-barcoded 5' primer, a second PCR was run for roughly 6 to 12 cycles. TCRdb processed the 5' RACE reads anew with MiXCR; each CDR3 protein has one entry. The table shows 700,000 to 900,000 distinct CDR3 sequences, with 53% occurring only once. The germline CDR1 and CDR2 sequences are SGHAT and FQDESV (reference sequence). This CDR3 has 15 amino acids. The receptor's source is an elderly man in good health. This chain uses TRBV11-1 with TRBJ2-4; 8 bases line up with TRBD1. The J call is in doubt because the DNA end fits TRBJ2-7 better. Sequenced material: blood. This chain's CDR3 is CASSLETGETYEQYF. The CDR3 DNA sequence: TGTGCCAGCAGCTTAGAGACAGGGGAAACCTACGAGCAGTACTTC.